The 30 T cell receptor beta chains below were found in one sample sequenced in a study of OX40 agonist ivuxolimab in advanced cancers. Assay used: immunoSEQ multiplex PCR; TCRdb lists only in-frame clones, some missing. The table includes 45,000 to 55,000 clones, 84% detected once. The material sequenced was CD4+ or CD8+ T cells sorted from blood, taken in a trial of the OX40 agonist ivuxolimab. These receptors all stem from an adult with an advanced solid tumor such as melanoma, head and neck, liver or kidney cancer.

This clone was detected only once. J is TRBJ2-1 and V is TRBV12-5; 7 bases fit TRBD1. CDR3 length equals 14 residues. Germline values: CDR1 LGHNT, CDR2 FRNRAP. After removal of 6 bases from V and 7 bases from J, the junction contained 9 bases not matched to a gene. The CDR3 reads CASGQGQRRNEQFF. CDR3 in DNA: TGTGCTAGTGGCCAGGGACAGCGTCGGAATGAGCAGTTCTTC.

The chain carries TRBV5-1 and TRBJ1-2; 7 nucleotides agree with TRBD1. The CDR3 totals 15 residues. V gave up 0 bases and J gave up 7 bases; unmatched junction bases: 9. Germline V lookup: CDR1 SGHRS, CDR2 YFSETQ. The CDR3 nucleotides read TGCGCCAGCAGCTTGGTACCGGGACAGCCTGGTGGCTACACCTTC. It is translated as CASSLVPGQPGGYTF.

The rearrangement uses TRBV6-6 and TRBJ2-5; 10 bases fit TRBD1. The CDR3 extends over 14 amino acids. Looked up from germline, CDR1 is MNHNY and CDR2 is SVGAGI (reference sequence). V shed 5 bases, J shed 5 bases, and the junction held 5 bases outside the gene matches. The CDR3 reads CASSADRGWETQYF. For the CDR3, the DNA is TGTGCCAGCAGTGCGGACAGGGGGTGGGAGACCCAGTACTTC.

This chain links TRBV11-2 with TRBJ2-1, with a tentative D call TRBD1 (5 bases). Looked up from germline, CDR1 is SGHAT and CDR2 is FQNNGV. CDR3 size: 15 residues. V was pared by 1 base and J by 1 base, with 8 bases between. In DNA form, the CDR3 reads TGTGCCAGCAGCTTAGTCGCAGGGTCCTACAATGAGCAGTTCTTC. Translating it yields CASSLVAGSYNEQFF.

The chain links TRBV4-3 to TRBJ1-4; D is unclear. This CDR3 is built from 13 residues. V dropped 0 bases and J dropped 8 bases, with 7 bases sitting between them. In germline, CDR1 is LGHNA, CDR2 YSLEER. DNA of the CDR3: TGCGCCAGCAGCCAAGATGCGGGGGAAAAACTGTTTTTT. This gives the protein CASSQDAGEKLFF.

This clone has just one count. CDR3 protein: CASSLDSMRRIRSYEQYF. The DNA for the CDR3 is TGTGCCAGCAGCTTAGATAGTATGCGGCGGATCCGCTCCTACGAGCAGTACTTC. The rearrangement links TRBV11-2 to TRBJ2-7; D not certain. The germline CDR1 and CDR2 sequences are SGHAT and FQNNGV. Trimming removed 0 bases at V and 0 bases at J, with 18 bases between. The CDR3 has 18 residues.

The chain carries TRBV5-8 and TRBJ1-1; no definite D call. The germline CDR1 and CDR2 sequences are SGHTS and YDEGEE. The CDR3 totals 15 residues. The V end was cut by 2 bases, the J end by 4 bases, with 15 bases between. The CDR3 DNA reads TGTGCCAGCAGCTTCTCGGGGTGGCTGGGCACTGAAGCTTTCTTT. Translating gives CASSFSGWLGTEAFF.

The chain is built from TRBV28 and TRBJ1-3; D gene unclear. Trimming shortened V by 3 bases and J by 0 bases, and 6 bases separated the two germline ends. This CDR3 has 14 residues. In germline, CDR1 is MDHEN, CDR2 SYDVKM. The CDR3 reads CASSLRGSGNTIYF. The CDR3 coding sequence is TGTGCCAGCAGTTTGAGAGGCTCTGGAAACACCATATATTTT.

This chain joins TRBV6-6 and TRBJ1-1, with D tentatively TRBD1 (5 bases). This CDR3 is built from 14 residues. V lost 6 bases, J lost 0 bases, and 11 bases lay in between. From germline, CDR1 is MNHNY and CDR2 SVGAGI (reference sequence). CDR3 amino acids: CASRDTGLNTEAFF. DNA for the CDR3: TGTGCCAGCAGAGACACAGGCTTGAACACTGAAGCTTTCTTT.

This sequence joins TRBV7-9 and TRBJ1-4, with a tentative D call TRBD1 (5 bases). V lost 4 bases and J lost 7, with 19 bases in between. The germline CDR1 and CDR2 sequences are SEHNR and FQNEAQ (reference sequence). The CDR3 covers 16 residues. CDR3 nucleotide sequence: TGTGCCAGCAGCTACCGTCCAACGGCTGGGGGTGAAAAACTGTTTTTT. Translation: CASSYRPTAGGEKLFF.

The chain recombines TRBV9 with TRBJ1-6, with TRBD1 as a possible D gene (5 bases). CDR3 length: 17 amino acids. CDR1 is SGDLS and CDR2 is YYNGEE in the germline V gene. Trimming left V 3 bases short and J 7 bases short, with 20 bases between. CDR3 region: CASSERQFIGTNSPLHF. The CDR3 DNA follows: TGTGCCAGCAGCGAACGACAGTTCATAGGCACCAATTCACCCCTCCACTTT.

The CDR3 DNA reads TGTGCCAGCAGTGACGCATGGGGGGAGCAGTTCTTC. Amino acids: CASSDAWGEQFF. V usage is TRBV6-4 and J usage is TRBJ2-1; D may match TRBD1 or TRBD2 (5 bases each). Trimming removed 2 bases from V and 10 bases from J, with 9 bases in between. The CDR3 loop spans 12 amino acids. CDR1 and CDR2 (germline): MRHNA, SNTAGT.

This sequence joins TRBV27 and TRBJ2-3; 10 nucleotides line up with TRBD2. V lost 7 bases to trimming and J lost 0 bases; unmatched junction nucleotides: 4. The CDR3 consists of 15 residues. Looked up from germline, CDR1 is MNHEY and CDR2 is SMNVEV (reference sequence). CDR3 DNA sequence: TGTGCCAGCACCAGGACTAGCGGTAGCACAGATACGCAGTATTTT. The encoded protein is CASTRTSGSTDTQYF.

V gene TRBV18 combines with J gene TRBJ2-1, with TRBD1 as a possible D gene (6 bases). With 0 bases removed from V and 4 bases from J, the gap between germline ends came to 13 bases. CDR3 length equals 16 residues. Germline CDR1 and CDR2: KGHSH and LQKENI. This CDR3 is CASSPPGHLLYNEQFF. The DNA for the CDR3 is TGTGCCAGCTCACCACCGGGACACCTACTATACAATGAGCAGTTCTTC.

The chain is built from TRBV29-1 and TRBJ2-7; the D is unclear. Per germline, CDR1 SQVTM and CDR2 ANQGSEA. Trimming took off 1 base at V and 2 bases at J, with 0 bases between the two ends. This CDR3 has 10 amino acids. The CDR3 reads CSVEAYEQYF. The CDR3 DNA is TGCAGCGTTGAAGCCTACGAGCAGTACTTC.

The chain links TRBV14 to TRBJ1-6; the D is unclear. Germline CDR1 reads SGHDN; CDR2 reads FVKESK. This CDR3 contains 15 residues. V gave up 4 bases and J gave up 10 bases, with 17 bases separating them. The CDR3 coding sequence is TGTGCCAGCAGCCCAAGTGGGCCACTACGCTCACCCCTCCACTTT. Protein sequence: CASSPSGPLRSPLHF.

This chain uses TRBV2 with TRBJ1-3, with TRBD1 matching 8 bases. Germline V lookup: CDR1 SNHLY, CDR2 FYNNEI. The CDR3 spans 14 residues. The V segment lost 5 bases and the J segment 4 bases; nucleotides outside the gene matches: 4. CDR3 in DNA: TGTGCCAGCAGTCGACAGGGGTACGGAAACACCATATATTTT. The encoded protein is CASSRQGYGNTIYF.

The V call is TRBV21-1, the J call TRBJ1-1; the table's D call of TRBD1 was not tested on the DNA. TRBV21-1 is a listed pseudogene. The CDR3 runs to 15 residues. CDR3 DNA sequence: TGTGCCAGCAGCACTATTGGACAGGCGAACACTGAAGCTTTCTTT. Its protein is CASSTIGQANTEAFF.

The V and J genes are TRBV13 and TRBJ2-3, with D possibly TRBD2 on 5 matching bases. The CDR3 loop spans 13 amino acids. Trimming left V 2 bases short and J 6 bases short, with 9 bases between. Germline lookup yields CDR1 PRHDT and CDR2 FYEKMQ (reference sequence). CDR3 loop: CASSLLREDTQYF. In nucleotides, the CDR3 is TGTGCCAGCAGCTTACTGAGGGAGGATACGCAGTATTTT.

The genes are TRBV6-6 and TRBJ1-1, with a possible D match to TRBD1 (5 bases). In germline, CDR1 is MNHNY, CDR2 SVGAGI (reference sequence). This CDR3 is built from 14 residues. Between the trimmed V and J ends, which lost 6 bases and 1 base, there was a span of 12 bases. The CDR3 region has the DNA TGTGCCAGCAGACGGGGCAGCGCGAACACTGAAGCTTTCTTT. Protein product: CASRRGSANTEAFF.

The V gene is TRBV11-2, the J gene TRBJ1-2; maybe TRBD1 (5 bases). Germline CDR1 and CDR2: SGHAT and FQNNGV. The CDR3 has 13 residues. V lost 5 bases, J lost 1 base, and 8 bases lay in between. CDR3 protein: CASSPQGNYGYTF. As DNA, the CDR3 is TGTGCCAGCAGCCCGCAGGGTAACTATGGCTACACCTTC.

The V and J genes are TRBV6-1 and TRBJ2-7, with TRBD2 identical over 8 bases. V dropped 7 bases and J dropped 2; count of bases not matched to a gene: 7. CDR3 size: 14 residues. Germline V gene data show CDR1 as MNHNS and CDR2 as SASEGT. The CDR3 region is CASMIGRGTYEQYF. Here the CDR3 DNA reads TGTGCCAGCATGATCGGGAGGGGAACCTACGAGCAGTACTTC.

The chain joins TRBV18 to TRBJ2-5, with TRBD1 matching over 11 bases. The CDR3 is 14 residues long. From germline, CDR1 is KGHSH and CDR2 LQKENI. The junction had 11 bases not matched to a gene; V was cut back by 6 bases and J by 11 bases. In DNA, the CDR3 is TGTGCCAGCTCCAGGGACAGGGGGTCCGGGGAGCAGTACTTC. Amino acids: CASSRDRGSGEQYF.

This clone was seen once. The chain links TRBV7-6 to TRBJ2-2; 8 positions agree with TRBD2. CDR3 size: 19 residues. V lost 2 bases, J lost 3 bases, and 14 bases stayed unmatched. Germline V gene lookup returns CDR1 SGHVS and CDR2 FNYEAQ. The CDR3 region is CASSLRRRGEKSYTGELFF. CDR3 bases: TGTGCCAGCAGCTTAAGACGGCGGGGGGAGAAATCCTACACCGGGGAGCTGTTTTTT.

CDR3 nucleotides: TGTGCCAGTAGTATCACTAGTAAGAGGGAGCAGTACTTC. Amino acids: CASSITSKREQYF. This chain joins TRBV19 and TRBJ2-7; perhaps TRBD2 as D (5 bases). V lost 3 bases and J 7 bases, leaving 13 bases between the germline ends. The CDR3 is made up of 13 amino acids. CDR1 and CDR2 (germline): LNHDA, SQIVND (reference sequence).

In this sample, this clone turned up once. The rearrangement uses TRBV7-2 and TRBJ2-1; D tentatively reads TRBD1 or TRBD2 (5 bases each). There are 14 residues in the CDR3. Germline CDR1 and CDR2: SGHTA and FQGNSA. The V and J ends lost 3 bases and 9 bases respectively, with 15 bases between them. CDR3 nucleotide sequence: TGTGCCAGCAGCTTTGGGGGTAGGCAGAGTGAGCAGTTCTTC. Translated: CASSFGGRQSEQFF. Filled out from reference TRBV7-2 and TRBJ2-1, the complete variable domain reads GAGVSQSPSNKVTEKGKDVELRCDPISGHTALYWYRQSLGQGLEFLIYFQGNSAPDKSGLPSDRFSAERTGGSVSTLTIQRTQQEDSAVYLCASSFGGRQSEQFFGPGTRLTVL.

The chain is built from TRBV28 and TRBJ1-5; possibly TRBD1 for D (5 bases). The germline gives CDR1 MDHEN, CDR2 SYDVKM. V was cut by 4 bases and J by 1 base, with 20 bases left in between. CDR3 length: 18 amino acids. The chain's CDR3 is CASSSAMGEDWSNQPQHF. CDR3 nucleotide sequence: TGTGCCAGCAGTTCGGCTATGGGGGAGGATTGGAGCAATCAGCCCCAGCATTTT.

V usage is TRBV6-1 and J usage is TRBJ2-5, with 8 positions matching TRBD1. Germline V gene sequence: CDR1 MNHNS, CDR2 SASEGT. The CDR3 covers 14 residues. J was trimmed by 3 bases and V by 4 bases; bases with no gene match: 4. Here the CDR3 DNA reads TGTGCCAGCAGTGGACAGGGGCCTGAAGAGACCCAGTACTTC. As protein: CASSGQGPEETQYF.

The rearrangement links TRBV6-1 to TRBJ1-5; D is uncertain. This CDR3 has 14 amino acids. The V gene lost 1 base and the J gene lost 5 bases, with 9 bases spanning the gap. Germline V gene data show CDR1 as MNHNS and CDR2 as SASEGT. CDR3 DNA sequence: TGTGCCAGCAGTGAAGGAGGTCCCGATCAGCCCCAGCATTTT. Residues: CASSEGGPDQPQHF.

The chain uses TRBV7-2 and TRBJ1-4, with D hard to call. Trimming cost V 2 bases and J 7 bases, with 8 bases left between them. Per the germline V gene, CDR1 is SGHTA and CDR2 is FQGNSA. This CDR3 has 13 amino acids. CDR3 protein: CASSLSVAEKLFF. The CDR3 DNA follows: TGTGCCAGCAGCTTATCAGTTGCTGAAAAACTGTTTTTT.